The clone carrying this T cell receptor (beta chain) occurred a few times. Its antigen is unknown. These data originate in a study of T cell responses to AZD1222 COVID-19 vaccine. The wider study: Pooled together were second doses at about 4 or about 12 weeks. Findings and caveats of the study: A reported finding is that nearly half of spike-specific TCRs target unmutated variant regions. Females outnumbered males among donors, who were mostly white British; clonal diversity was possibly underestimated.

This table comes from immunoSEQ multiplex PCR, and its TCRdb copy is limited to in-frame clones, with some not included. This sample has about 110,000 clones, with 85% to 90% found just once. CDR1 and CDR2 (germline): LNHDA, SQIVND (reference sequence). V lost 5 bases and J lost 0, with 16 bases in between. The CDR3 contains 16 residues. The source was peripheral blood, collected on day 0 of AZD1222 vaccination. This rearrangement joins TRBV19 to TRBJ1-1, with D possibly TRBD1 on 5 matching bases. This receptor was identified in an adult in good health. CDR3 protein: CASSPGTQLLNTEAFF. Here the CDR3 DNA reads TGTGCCAGTAGTCCTGGGACTCAGCTTTTGAACACTGAAGCTTTCTTT.